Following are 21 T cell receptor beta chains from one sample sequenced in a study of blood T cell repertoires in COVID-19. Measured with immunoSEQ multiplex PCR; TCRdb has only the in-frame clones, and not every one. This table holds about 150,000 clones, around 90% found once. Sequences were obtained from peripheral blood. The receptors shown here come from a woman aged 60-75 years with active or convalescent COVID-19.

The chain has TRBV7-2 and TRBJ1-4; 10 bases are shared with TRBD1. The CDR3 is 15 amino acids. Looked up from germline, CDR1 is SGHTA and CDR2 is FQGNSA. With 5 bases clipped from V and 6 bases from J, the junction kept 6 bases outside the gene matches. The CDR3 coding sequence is TGTGCCAGCAGCACGCGACAGGGGGCGCATGAAAAACTGTTTTTT. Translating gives CASSTRQGAHEKLFF.

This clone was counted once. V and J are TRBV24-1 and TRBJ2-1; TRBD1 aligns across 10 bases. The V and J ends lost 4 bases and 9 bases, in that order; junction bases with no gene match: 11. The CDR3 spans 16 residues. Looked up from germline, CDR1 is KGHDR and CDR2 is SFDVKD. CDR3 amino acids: CATSEHGGTGAFEQFF. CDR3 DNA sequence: TGTGCCACCAGTGAGCACGGAGGGACAGGGGCTTTTGAGCAGTTCTTC.

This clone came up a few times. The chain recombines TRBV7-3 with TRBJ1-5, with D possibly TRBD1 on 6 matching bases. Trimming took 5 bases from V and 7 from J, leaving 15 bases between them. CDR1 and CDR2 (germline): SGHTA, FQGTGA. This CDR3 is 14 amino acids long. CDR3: CASSRIHRDQPQHF. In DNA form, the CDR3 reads TGTGCCAGCAGCAGGATCCACAGGGACCAGCCCCAGCATTTT.

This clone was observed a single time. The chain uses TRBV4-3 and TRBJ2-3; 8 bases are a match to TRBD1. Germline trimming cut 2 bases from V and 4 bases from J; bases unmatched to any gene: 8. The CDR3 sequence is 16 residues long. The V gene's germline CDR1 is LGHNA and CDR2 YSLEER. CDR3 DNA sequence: TGCGCCAGCAGCCAAACCACAGGGGGGCTCGCAGATACGCAGTATTTT. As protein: CASSQTTGGLADTQYF.

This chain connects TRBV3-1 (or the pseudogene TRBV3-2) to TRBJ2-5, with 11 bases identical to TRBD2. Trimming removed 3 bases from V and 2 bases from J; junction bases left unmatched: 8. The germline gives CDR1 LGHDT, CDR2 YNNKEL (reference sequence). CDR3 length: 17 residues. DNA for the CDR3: TGTGCCAGCAGCCAGGCCTTCGTAGCGGGGGGGCAAGAGACCCAGTACTTC. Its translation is CASSQAFVAGGQETQYF.

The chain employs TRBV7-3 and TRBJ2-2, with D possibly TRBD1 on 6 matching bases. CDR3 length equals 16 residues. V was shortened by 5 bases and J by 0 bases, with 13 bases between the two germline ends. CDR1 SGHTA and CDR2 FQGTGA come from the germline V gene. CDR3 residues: CASSQQGAPNTGELFF. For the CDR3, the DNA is TGTGCCAGCAGCCAACAGGGCGCTCCGAACACCGGGGAGCTGTTTTTT.

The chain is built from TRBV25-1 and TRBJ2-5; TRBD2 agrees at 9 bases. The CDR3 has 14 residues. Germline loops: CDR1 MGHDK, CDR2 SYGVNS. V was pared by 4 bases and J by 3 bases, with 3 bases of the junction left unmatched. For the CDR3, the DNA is TGTGCCAGCAGTGTAGCGGGGGCCAAAGAGACCCAGTACTTC. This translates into CASSVAGAKETQYF.

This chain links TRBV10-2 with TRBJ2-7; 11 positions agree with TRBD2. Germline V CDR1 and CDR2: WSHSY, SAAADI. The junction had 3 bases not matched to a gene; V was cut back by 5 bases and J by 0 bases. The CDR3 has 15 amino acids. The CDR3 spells CASSKLAGVSYEQYF. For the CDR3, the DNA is TGCGCCAGCAGTAAACTAGCGGGGGTCTCCTACGAGCAGTACTTC.

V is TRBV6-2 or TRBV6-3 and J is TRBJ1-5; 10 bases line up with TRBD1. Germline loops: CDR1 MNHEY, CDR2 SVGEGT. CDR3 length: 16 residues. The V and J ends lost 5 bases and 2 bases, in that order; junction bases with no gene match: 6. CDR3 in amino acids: CASSPRDRGGNQPQHF. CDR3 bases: TGTGCCAGCAGTCCAAGGGACAGGGGCGGCAATCAGCCCCAGCATTTT.

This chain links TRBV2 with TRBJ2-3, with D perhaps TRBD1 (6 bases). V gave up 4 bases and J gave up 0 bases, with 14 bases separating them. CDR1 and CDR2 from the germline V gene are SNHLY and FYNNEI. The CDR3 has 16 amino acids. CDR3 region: CASSASTGSSTDTQYF. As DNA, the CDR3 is TGTGCCAGCAGTGCCTCAACAGGGTCTAGCACAGATACGCAGTATTTT. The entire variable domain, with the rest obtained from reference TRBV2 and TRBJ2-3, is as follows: EPEVTQTPSHQVTQMGQEVILRCVPISNHLYFYWYRQILGQKVEFLVSFYNNEISEKSEIFDDQFSVERPDGSNFTLKIRSTKLEDSAMYFCASSASTGSSTDTQYFGPGTRLTVL.

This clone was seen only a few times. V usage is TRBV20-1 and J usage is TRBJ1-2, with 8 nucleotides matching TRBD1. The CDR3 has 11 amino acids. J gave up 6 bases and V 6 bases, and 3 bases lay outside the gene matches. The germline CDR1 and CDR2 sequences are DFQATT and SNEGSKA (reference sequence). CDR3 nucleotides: TGCAGTGCCAGGACAGGGAATGGCTACACCTTC. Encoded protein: CSARTGNGYTF.

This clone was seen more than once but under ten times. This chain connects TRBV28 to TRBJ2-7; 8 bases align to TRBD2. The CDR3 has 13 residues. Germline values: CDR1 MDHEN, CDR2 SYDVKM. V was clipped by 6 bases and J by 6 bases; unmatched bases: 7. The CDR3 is CASRHGTSREQYF. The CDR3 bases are TGTGCCAGCAGGCACGGGACTAGTCGCGAGCAGTACTTC.

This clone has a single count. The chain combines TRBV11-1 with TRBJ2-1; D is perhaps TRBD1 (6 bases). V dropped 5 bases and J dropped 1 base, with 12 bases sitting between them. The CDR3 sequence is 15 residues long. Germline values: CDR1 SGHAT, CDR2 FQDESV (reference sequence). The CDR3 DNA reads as TGTGCCAGCAGCGCCGCAGGGACATCCTACAATGAGCAGTTCTTC. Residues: CASSAAGTSYNEQFF.

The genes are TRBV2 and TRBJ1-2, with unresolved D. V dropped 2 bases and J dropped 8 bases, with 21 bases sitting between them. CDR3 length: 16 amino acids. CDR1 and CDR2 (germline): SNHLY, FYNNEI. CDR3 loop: CASSESMLFGSQGYTF. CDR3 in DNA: TGTGCCAGCAGTGAATCCATGTTGTTTGGGAGCCAAGGCTACACCTTC.

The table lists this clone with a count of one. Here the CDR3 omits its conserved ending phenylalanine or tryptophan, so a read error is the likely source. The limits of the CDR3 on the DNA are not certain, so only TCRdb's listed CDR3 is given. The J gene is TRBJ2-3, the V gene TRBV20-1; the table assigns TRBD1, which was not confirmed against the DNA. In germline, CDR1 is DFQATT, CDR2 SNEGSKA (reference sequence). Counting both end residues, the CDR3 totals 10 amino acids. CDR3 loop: CSARGQGGTI.

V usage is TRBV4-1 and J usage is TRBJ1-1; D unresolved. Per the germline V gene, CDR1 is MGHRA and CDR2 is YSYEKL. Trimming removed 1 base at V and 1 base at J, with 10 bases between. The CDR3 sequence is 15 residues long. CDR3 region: CASSQGSAGNTEAFF. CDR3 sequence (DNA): TGCGCCAGCAGCCAAGGCTCCGCCGGGAACACTGAAGCTTTCTTT.

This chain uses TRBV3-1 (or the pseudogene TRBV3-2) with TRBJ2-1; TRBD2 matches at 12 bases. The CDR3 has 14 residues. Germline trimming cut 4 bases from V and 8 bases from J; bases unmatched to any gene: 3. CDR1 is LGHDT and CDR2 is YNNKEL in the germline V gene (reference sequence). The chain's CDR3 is CASSRTSGAHEQFF. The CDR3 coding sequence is TGTGCCAGCAGCCGGACTAGCGGGGCCCATGAGCAGTTCTTC.

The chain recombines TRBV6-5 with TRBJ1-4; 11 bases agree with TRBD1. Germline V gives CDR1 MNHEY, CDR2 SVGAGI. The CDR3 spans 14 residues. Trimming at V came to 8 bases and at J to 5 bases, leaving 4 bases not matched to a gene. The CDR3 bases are TGTGCCAGCCATAGGGACAGGGGGAATGAAAAACTGTTTTTT. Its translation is CASHRDRGNEKLFF.

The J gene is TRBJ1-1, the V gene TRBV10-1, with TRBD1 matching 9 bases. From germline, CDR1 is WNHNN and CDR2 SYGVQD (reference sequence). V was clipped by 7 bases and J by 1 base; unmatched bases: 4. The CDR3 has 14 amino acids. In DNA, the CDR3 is TGCGCCAGCAACAAGGACAGGGGGAACACTGAAGCTTTCTTT. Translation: CASNKDRGNTEAFF.

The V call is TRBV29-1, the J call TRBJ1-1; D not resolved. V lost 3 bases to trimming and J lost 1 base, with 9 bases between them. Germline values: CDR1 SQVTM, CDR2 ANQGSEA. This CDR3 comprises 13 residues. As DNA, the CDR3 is TGCAGCGTTGACACCACTTCGAACACTGAAGCTTTCTTT. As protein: CSVDTTSNTEAFF.

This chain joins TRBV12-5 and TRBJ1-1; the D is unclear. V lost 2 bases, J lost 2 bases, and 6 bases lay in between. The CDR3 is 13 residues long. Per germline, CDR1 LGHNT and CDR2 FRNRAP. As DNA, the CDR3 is TGTGCTAGTGGTTTGTCGGGAAACACTGAAGCTTTCTTT. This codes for CASGLSGNTEAFF.